Detailed here is one T cell receptor beta chain. Its antigen is still unknown. These data come from a study of shared clonotypes between healthy human individuals. Study context: Every donor yielded three CD4 naive, three CD4 memory, two CD8 naive and one CD8 memory plate. Study-wide findings and caveats: All-four-donor shared clonotypes had higher generation probabilities than non-shared clonotypes did.

In the sorted-subset replicate PCRs, 200 ng DNA, tens of thousands of T cell genomes, was used. TCRdb keeps only in-frame clones here, not all; method: immunoSEQ multiplex PCR. The table lists about 2.3 million clones, over 85% of them singletons. The specimen was naive CD4+ T cells from PBMCs. Specified subset: CD45RA+ positively selected. This receptor was obtained from a young man in good health. Some clones in this sample may be carry-over from other donors' samples.

CDR3 amino acids: CASITPGDGYTF. The CDR3 DNA follows: TGTGCCTCAATTACGCCGGGAGATGGCTACACCTTC. The chain links TRBV30 to TRBJ1-2; D remains ambiguous. The CDR3 spans 12 residues. Germline V gene lookup returns CDR1 GTSNPN and CDR2 SVGIG (reference sequence). The V end lost 7 bases, the J end lost 6 bases, and 15 bases lay between the germline ends.